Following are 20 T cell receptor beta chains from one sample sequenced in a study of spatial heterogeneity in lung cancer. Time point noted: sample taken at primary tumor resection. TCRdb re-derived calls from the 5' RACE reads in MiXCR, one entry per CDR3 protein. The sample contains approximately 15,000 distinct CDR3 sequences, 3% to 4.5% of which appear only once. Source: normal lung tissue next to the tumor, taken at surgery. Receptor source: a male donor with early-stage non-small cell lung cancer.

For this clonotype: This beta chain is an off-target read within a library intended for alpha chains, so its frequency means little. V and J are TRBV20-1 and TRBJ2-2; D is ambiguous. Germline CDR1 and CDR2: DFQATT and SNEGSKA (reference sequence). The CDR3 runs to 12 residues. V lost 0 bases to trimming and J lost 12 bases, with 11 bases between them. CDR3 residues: CSARDHTRKLFF. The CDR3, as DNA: TGCAGTGCTAGAGATCACACCAGGAAGCTGTTTTTT.

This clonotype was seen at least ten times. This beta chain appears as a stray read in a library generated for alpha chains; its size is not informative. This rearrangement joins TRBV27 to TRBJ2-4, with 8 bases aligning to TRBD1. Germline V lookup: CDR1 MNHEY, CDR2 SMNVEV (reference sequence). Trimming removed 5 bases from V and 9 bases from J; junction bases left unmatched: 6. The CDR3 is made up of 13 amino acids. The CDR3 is CASSPGQGPIQYF. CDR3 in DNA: TGTGCCAGCAGTCCCGGACAGGGTCCCATTCAGTACTTC.

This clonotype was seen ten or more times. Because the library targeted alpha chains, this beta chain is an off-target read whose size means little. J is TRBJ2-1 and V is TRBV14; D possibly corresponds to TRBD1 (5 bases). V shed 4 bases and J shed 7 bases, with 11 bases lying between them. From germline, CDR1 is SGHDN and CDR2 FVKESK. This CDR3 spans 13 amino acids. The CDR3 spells CASSPPRGNEQFF. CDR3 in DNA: TGTGCCAGCAGCCCGCCTAGGGGAAATGAGCAGTTCTTC.

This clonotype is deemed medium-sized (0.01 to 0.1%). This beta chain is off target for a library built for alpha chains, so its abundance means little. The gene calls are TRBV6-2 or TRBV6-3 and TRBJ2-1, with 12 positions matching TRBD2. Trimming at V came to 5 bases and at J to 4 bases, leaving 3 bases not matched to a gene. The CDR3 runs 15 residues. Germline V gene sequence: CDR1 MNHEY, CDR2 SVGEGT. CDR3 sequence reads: CASSTGTSGYNEQFF. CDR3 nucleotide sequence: TGTGCCAGCAGTACCGGGACTAGCGGGTACAATGAGCAGTTCTTC.

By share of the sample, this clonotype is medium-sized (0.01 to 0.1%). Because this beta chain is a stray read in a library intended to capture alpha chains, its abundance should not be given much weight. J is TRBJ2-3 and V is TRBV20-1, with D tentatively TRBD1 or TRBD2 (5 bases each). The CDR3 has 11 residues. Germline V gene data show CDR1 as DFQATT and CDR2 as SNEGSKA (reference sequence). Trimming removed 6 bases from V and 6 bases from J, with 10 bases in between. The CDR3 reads CSAAGADTQYF. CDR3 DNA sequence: TGCAGTGCAGCCGGGGCGGATACGCAGTATTTT.

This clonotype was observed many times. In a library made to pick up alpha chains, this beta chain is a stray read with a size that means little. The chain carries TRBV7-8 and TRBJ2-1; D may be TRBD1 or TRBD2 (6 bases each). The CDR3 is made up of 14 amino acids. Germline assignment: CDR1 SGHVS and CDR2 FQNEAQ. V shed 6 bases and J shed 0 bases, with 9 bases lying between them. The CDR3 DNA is TGTGCCAGCAGGGAGGGGGTCTCCTACAATGAGCAGTTCTTC. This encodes CASREGVSYNEQFF.

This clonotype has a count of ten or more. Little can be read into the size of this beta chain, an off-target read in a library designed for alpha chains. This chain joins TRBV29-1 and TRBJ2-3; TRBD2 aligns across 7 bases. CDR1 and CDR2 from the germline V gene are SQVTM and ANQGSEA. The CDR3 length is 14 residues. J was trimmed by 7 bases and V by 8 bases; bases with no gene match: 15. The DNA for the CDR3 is TGCAGCCTTACCGAGGAGGCGGGAGCACATACGCAGTATTTT. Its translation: CSLTEEAGAHTQYF.

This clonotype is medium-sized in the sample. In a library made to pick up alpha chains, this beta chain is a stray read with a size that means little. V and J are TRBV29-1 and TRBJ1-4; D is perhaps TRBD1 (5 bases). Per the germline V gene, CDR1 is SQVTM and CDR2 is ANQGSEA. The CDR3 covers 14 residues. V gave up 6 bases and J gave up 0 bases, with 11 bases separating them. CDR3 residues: CSVGPGATNEKLFF. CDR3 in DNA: TGCAGCGTGGGACCTGGTGCAACTAATGAAAAACTGTTTTTT.

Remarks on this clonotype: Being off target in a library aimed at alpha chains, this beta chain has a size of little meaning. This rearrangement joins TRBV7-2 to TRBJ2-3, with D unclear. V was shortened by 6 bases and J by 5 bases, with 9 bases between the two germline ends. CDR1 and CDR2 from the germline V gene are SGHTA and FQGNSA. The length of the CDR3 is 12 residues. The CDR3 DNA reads TGTGCCAGCAGTACACCCCGAGATACGCAGTATTTT. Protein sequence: CASSTPRDTQYF.

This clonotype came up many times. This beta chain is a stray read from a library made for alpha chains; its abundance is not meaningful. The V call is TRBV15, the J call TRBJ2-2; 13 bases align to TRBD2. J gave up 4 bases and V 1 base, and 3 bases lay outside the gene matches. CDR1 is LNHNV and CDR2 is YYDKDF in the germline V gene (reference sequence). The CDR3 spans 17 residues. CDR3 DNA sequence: TGTGCCACCAGCAGAGTTCGGACTAGCGGGAGCACCGGGGAGCTGTTTTTT. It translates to CATSRVRTSGSTGELFF. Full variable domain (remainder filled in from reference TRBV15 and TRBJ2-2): DAMVIQNPRYQVTQFGKPVTLSCSQTLNHNVMYWYQQKSSQAPKLLFHYYDKDFNNEADTPDNFQSRRPNTSFCFLDIRSPGLGDTAMYLCATSRVRTSGSTGELFFGEGSRLTVL.

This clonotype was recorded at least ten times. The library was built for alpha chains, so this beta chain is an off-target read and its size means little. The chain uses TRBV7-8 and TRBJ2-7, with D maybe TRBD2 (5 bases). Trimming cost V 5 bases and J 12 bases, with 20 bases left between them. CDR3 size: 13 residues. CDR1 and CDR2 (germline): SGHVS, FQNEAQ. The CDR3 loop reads CASSARGPEAGYF. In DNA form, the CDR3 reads TGTGCCAGCAGCGCCAGAGGCCCCGAGGCGGGGTACTTC. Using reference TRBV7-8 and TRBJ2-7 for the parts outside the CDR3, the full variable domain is GAGVSQSPRYKVAKRGQDVALRCDPISGHVSLFWYQQALGQGPEFLTYFQNEAQLDKSGLPSDRFFAERPEGSVSTLKIQRTQQEDSAVYLCASSARGPEAGYFGPGTRLTVT.

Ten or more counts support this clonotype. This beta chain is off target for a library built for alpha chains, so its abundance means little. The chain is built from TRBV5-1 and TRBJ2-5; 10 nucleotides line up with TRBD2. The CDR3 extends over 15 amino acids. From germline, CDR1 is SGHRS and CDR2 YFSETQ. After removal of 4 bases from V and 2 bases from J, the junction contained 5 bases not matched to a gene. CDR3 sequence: CASSIGLAAQETQYF. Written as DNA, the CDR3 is TGCGCCAGCAGCATAGGACTAGCGGCACAAGAGACCCAGTACTTC.

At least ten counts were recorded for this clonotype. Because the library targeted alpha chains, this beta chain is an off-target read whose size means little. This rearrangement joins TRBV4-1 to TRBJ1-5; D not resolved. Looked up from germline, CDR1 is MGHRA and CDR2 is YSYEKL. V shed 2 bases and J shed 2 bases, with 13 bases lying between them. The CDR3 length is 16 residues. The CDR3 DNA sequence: TGCGCCAGCAGCCAAAGTTCTGGTCAGGGCAATCAGCCCCAGCATTTT. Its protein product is CASSQSSGQGNQPQHF.

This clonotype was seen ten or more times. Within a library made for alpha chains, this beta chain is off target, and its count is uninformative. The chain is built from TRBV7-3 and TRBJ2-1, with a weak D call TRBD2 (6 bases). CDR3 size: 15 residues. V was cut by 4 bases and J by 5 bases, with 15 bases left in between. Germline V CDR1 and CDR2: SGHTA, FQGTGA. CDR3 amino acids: CASSWDPGENNEQFF. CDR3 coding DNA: TGTGCCAGCAGCTGGGACCCGGGAGAGAACAATGAGCAGTTCTTC.

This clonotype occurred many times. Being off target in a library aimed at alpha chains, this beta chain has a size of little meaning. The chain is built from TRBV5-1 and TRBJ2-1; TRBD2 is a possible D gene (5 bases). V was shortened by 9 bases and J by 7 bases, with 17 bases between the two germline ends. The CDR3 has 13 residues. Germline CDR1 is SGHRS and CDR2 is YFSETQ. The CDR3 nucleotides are TGCGCCACCGGACTTCCCTCGGGAAATGAGCAGTTCTTC. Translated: CATGLPSGNEQFF.

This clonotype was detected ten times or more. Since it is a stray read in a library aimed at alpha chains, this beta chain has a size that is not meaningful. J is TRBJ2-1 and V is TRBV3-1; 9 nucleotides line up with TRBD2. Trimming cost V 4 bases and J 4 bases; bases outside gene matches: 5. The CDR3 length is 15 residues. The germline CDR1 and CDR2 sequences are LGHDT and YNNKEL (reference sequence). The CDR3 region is CASSRLAEKYNEQFF. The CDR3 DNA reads TGTGCCAGCAGCCGACTAGCGGAGAAATACAATGAGCAGTTCTTC.

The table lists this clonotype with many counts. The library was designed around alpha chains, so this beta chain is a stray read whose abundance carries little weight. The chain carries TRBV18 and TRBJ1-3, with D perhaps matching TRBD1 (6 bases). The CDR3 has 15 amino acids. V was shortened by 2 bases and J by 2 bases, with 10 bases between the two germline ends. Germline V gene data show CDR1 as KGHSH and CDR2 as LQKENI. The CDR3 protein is CASSPAGDTGNTIYF. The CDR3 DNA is TGTGCCAGCTCACCAGCGGGGGACACTGGAAACACCATATATTTT.

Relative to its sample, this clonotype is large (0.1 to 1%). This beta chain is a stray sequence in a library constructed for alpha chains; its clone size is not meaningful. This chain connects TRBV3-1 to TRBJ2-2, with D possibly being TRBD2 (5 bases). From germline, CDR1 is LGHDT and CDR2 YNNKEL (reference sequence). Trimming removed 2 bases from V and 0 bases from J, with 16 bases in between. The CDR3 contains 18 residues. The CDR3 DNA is TGTGCCAGCAGCCAACTCGTACTAGAGAAGGCGAACACCGGGGAGCTGTTTTTT. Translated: CASSQLVLEKANTGELFF.

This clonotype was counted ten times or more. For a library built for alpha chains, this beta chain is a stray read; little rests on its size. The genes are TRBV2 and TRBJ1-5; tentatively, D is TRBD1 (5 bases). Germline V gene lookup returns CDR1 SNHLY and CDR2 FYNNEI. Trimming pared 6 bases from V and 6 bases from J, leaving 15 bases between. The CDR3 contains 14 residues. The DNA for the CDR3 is TGTGCCAGCAGGGGGGGATCCGGTGGTCAGCCCCAGCATTTT. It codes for CASRGGSGGQPQHF.

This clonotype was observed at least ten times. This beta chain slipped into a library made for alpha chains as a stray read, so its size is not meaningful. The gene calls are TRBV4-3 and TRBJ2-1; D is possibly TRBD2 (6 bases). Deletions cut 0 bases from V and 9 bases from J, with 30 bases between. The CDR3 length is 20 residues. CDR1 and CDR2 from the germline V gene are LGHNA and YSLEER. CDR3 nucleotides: TGCGCCAGCAGCCAAGATTTGGTTTCTTGGGTTCGGGACTCGGTTGGTGAGCAGTTCTTC. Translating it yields CASSQDLVSWVRDSVGEQFF.